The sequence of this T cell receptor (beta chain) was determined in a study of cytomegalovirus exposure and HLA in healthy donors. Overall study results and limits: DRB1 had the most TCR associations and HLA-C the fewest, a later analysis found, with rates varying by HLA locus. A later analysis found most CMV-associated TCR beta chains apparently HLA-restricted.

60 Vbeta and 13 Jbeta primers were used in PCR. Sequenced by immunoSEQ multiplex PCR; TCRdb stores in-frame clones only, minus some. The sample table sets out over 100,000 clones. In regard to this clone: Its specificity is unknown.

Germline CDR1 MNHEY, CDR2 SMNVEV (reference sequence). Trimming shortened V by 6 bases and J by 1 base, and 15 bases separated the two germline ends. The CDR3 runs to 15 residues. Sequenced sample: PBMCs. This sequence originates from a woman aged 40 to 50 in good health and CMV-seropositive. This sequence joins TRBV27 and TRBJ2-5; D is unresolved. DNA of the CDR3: TGTGCCAGCAGCCCGGCGGTCCTATTCCAAGAGACCCAGTACTTC. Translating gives CASSPAVLFQETQYF.